Shown below are 29 T cell receptor beta chains from a single sample sequenced in a study of metastatic and nonmetastatic thyroid tumors. Patients were all untreated before their thyroid surgery. TCRdb re-clonotyped the PCR reads via MiXCR. The table shows some 31,000 clones, with roughly 19% occurring only once. What was sequenced was blood. Every receptor here comes from a female donor with papillary thyroid cancer or a benign thyroid nodule (not recorded which). Some clones in this sample may be carry-over from other donors' samples.

The table lists this clone with many counts. The genes are TRBV11-2 and TRBJ1-6; tentatively, D is TRBD1 (6 bases). The V and J ends lost 2 bases and 10 bases respectively, with 12 bases between them. In germline, CDR1 is SGHAT, CDR2 FQNNGV. The CDR3 spans 14 residues. The CDR3 nucleotides are TGTGCCAGCAGCTTACAGACAGGCGGATCACCCCTCCACTTT. This translates into CASSLQTGGSPLHF.

This chain connects TRBV10-3 to TRBJ2-1; possible D gene TRBD1, 6 bases. Deletions cut 4 bases from V and 13 bases from J, with 17 bases between. Germline CDR1 is ENHRY and CDR2 is SYGVKD. CDR3 length: 13 amino acids. The CDR3 loop reads CAISGRTEYPQFF. The CDR3 DNA reads as TGTGCCATCAGTGGTCGGACAGAATATCCACAGTTCTTC.

The V call is TRBV12-3 or TRBV12-4, the J call TRBJ2-2; TRBD1 agrees at 8 bases. J gave up 7 bases and V 4 bases, and 11 bases lay outside the gene matches. This CDR3 is 16 amino acids long. CDR3: CASSSYGQGRSGELFF. The CDR3 bases are TGTGCCAGCAGTTCCTATGGACAGGGAAGGAGCGGGGAGCTGTTTTTT.

There are many counts of this clone. This specimen includes other DNA sequences encoding the same CDR3. The J gene is TRBJ1-2, the V gene TRBV20-1; D is perhaps TRBD1 (5 bases). V lost 0 bases to trimming and J lost 4 bases, with 33 bases between them. This CDR3 has 21 residues. Germline lookup yields CDR1 DFQATT and CDR2 SNEGSKA (reference sequence). The CDR3 protein is CSARDSFFRLVGGGDLYGYTF. Written as DNA, the CDR3 is TGCAGTGCTAGAGATTCGTTTTTTCGGCTGGTGGGCGGGGGAGATCTCTATGGCTACACCTTC.

The chain links TRBV11-1 to TRBJ2-5; 8 nucleotides agree with TRBD1. This CDR3 is built from 15 residues. V dropped 0 bases and J dropped 2; count of bases not matched to a gene: 2. Per the germline V gene, CDR1 is SGHAT and CDR2 is FQDESV (reference sequence). CDR3 residues: CASSLAGTGQETQYF. The CDR3, as DNA: TGTGCCAGCAGCTTAGCAGGGACAGGTCAAGAGACCCAGTACTTC. Using reference TRBV11-1 and TRBJ2-5 for the parts outside the CDR3, the full variable domain is EAEVAQSPRYKITEKSQAVAFWCDPISGHATLYWYRQILGQGPELLVQFQDESVVDDSQLPKDRFSAERLKGVDSTLKIQPAELGDSAMYLCASSLAGTGQETQYFGPGTRLLVL.

In this sample, this clone is medium-sized. The genes are TRBV6-2 or TRBV6-3 and TRBJ2-1; TRBD1 matches at 7 bases. V dropped 2 bases and J dropped 2; count of bases not matched to a gene: 9. The CDR3 has 17 amino acids. CDR1 is MNHEY and CDR2 is SVGEGT in the germline V gene. The CDR3 DNA follows: TGTGCCAGCAGTTACGGTAGGGGGCGAAAGCCCTACAATGAGCAGTTCTTC. Translation: CASSYGRGRKPYNEQFF.

The genes are TRBV7-2 and TRBJ2-3, with D unresolved. The CDR3 has 12 amino acids. The germline V gene encodes CDR1 SGHTA and CDR2 FQGNSA. With 4 bases removed from V and 7 bases from J, the gap between germline ends came to 9 bases. The CDR3: CASSSYTYTQYF. For the CDR3, the DNA is TGTGCCAGCAGCTCCTACACGTATACGCAGTATTTT.

J is TRBJ1-2 and V is TRBV6-2 or TRBV6-3; D perhaps matches TRBD1 (5 bases). Trimming left V 10 bases short and J 1 base short, with 16 bases between. The CDR3 runs to 14 residues. Germline V gene data show CDR1 as MNHEY and CDR2 as SVGEGT. The CDR3 DNA is TGTGCCACCCTGGGGCAGCGCTATAACTATGGCTACACCTTC. It translates to CATLGQRYNYGYTF.

The J gene is TRBJ2-7, the V gene TRBV19; weak D call: TRBD2 (6 bases). V was shortened by 2 bases and J by 1 base, with 12 bases between the two germline ends. The CDR3 has 15 amino acids. Germline assignment: CDR1 LNHDA and CDR2 SQIVND (reference sequence). Here the CDR3 DNA reads TGTGCCAGTAGTATATCCGCAGGAGGGTCCTACGAGCAGTACTTC. It is translated as CASSISAGGSYEQYF.

This clone was detected many times. The V gene is TRBV18, the J gene TRBJ2-7; 9 positions match TRBD1. The V gene end was trimmed by 6 bases and the J gene end by 4 bases; junction bases not matched to a gene: 7. This CDR3 contains 14 residues. The germline gives CDR1 KGHSH, CDR2 LQKENI. The CDR3 coding sequence is TGTGCCAGCTCTCTCGGGACAGGGCCATACGAGCAGTACTTC. Its protein is CASSLGTGPYEQYF.

This clone was recorded many times. This chain links TRBV6-1 with TRBJ1-2; D is possibly TRBD1 (5 bases). Germline V gives CDR1 MNHNS, CDR2 SASEGT. Between the trimmed V and J ends, which lost 5 bases and 4 bases, there was a span of 11 bases. The CDR3 runs 13 residues. Here the CDR3 DNA reads TGTGCCAGCAGTCGGACATCCGCCTATGGCTACACCTTC. Translating gives CASSRTSAYGYTF.

This clone was found many times. A much larger clone is a single base away; this may be a read error. The chain uses TRBV15 and TRBJ1-2; D not certain. The CDR3 length is 14 residues. Per germline, CDR1 LNHNV and CDR2 YYDKDF (reference sequence). V lost 0 bases and J lost 8, with 13 bases in between. CDR3 nucleotide sequence: TGTGCCACCAGCAGAGATTGGAGTGGCTGGGGCTACACCTTC. This encodes CATSRDWSGWGYTF.

The chain combines TRBV12-3 or TRBV12-4 with TRBJ1-5; 9 bases align to TRBD1. This CDR3 is 14 amino acids long. The V segment lost 6 bases and the J segment 4 bases; nucleotides outside the gene matches: 4. The chain's CDR3 is CASSRQGVNQPQHF. The CDR3 DNA follows: TGTGCCAGCAGCCGACAGGGGGTTAATCAGCCCCAGCATTTT.

This clone was seen more than once but under ten times. CDR3 sequence: CASNLGEIGAGELFF. In DNA, the CDR3 is TGTGCCAGCAATTTAGGGGAGATCGGAGCCGGGGAGCTGTTTTTT. This chain connects TRBV6-2 or TRBV6-3 to TRBJ2-2, with D perhaps TRBD1 or TRBD2 (5 bases each). The CDR3 is made up of 15 amino acids. Trimming took 7 bases from V and 6 from J, leaving 18 bases between them. CDR1 is MNHEY, CDR2 SVGEGT, per germline.

This clone was recorded a few times. The V and J genes are TRBV28 and TRBJ2-7; D gene ambiguous. V was trimmed by 7 bases and J by 4 bases, leaving 11 bases between them. CDR1 and CDR2 (germline): MDHEN, SYDVKM. This CDR3 contains 12 residues. DNA of the CDR3: TGTGCCAGCACCGAGAAAGGATACGAGCAGTACTTC. It is translated as CASTEKGYEQYF. The full variable domain, rest sourced from reference TRBV28 and TRBJ2-7, is DVKVTQSSRYLVKRTGEKVFLECVQDMDHENMFWYRQDPGLGLRLIYFSYDVKMKEKGDIPEGYSVSREKKERFSLILESASTNQTSMYLCASTEKGYEQYFGPGTRLTVT.

In its sample, this clone was seen many times. The chain joins TRBV7-6 to TRBJ2-5; no definite D call. This CDR3 is built from 13 residues. Trimming took 6 bases from V and 4 from J, leaving 12 bases between them. CDR1 and CDR2 from the germline V gene are SGHVS and FNYEAQ. CDR3 loop: CASSRVMRETQYF. The CDR3 nucleotides are TGTGCCAGCAGTCGTGTGATGCGAGAGACCCAGTACTTC. Full variable domain (remainder filled in from reference TRBV7-6 and TRBJ2-5): GAGVSQSPRYKVTKRGQDVALRCDPISGHVSLYWYRQALGQGPEFLTYFNYEAQQDKSGLPNDRFSAERPEGSISTLTIQRTEQRDSAMYRCASSRVMRETQYFGPGTRLLVL.

This clone ranks as medium-sized. This sequence joins TRBV19 and TRBJ1-2; maybe TRBD1 (5 bases). The CDR3 covers 11 residues. CDR1 is LNHDA, CDR2 SQIVND, per germline (reference sequence). V gave up 4 bases and J gave up 7 bases, with 7 bases separating them. The CDR3 DNA is TGTGCCAGTAGTACGGGGGTTGGCTACACCTTC. This encodes CASSTGVGYTF.

This clone was seen repeatedly, ten times or more. The chain carries TRBV7-2 and TRBJ1-5; D is unresolved. Germline V gene data show CDR1 as SGHTA and CDR2 as FQGNSA. Trimming shortened V by 5 bases and J by 0 bases, and 8 bases separated the two germline ends. The CDR3 length is 14 residues. The CDR3 DNA reads as TGTGCCAGCAGCATCAGCTATAGCAATCAGCCCCAGCATTTT. This encodes CASSISYSNQPQHF.

This chain joins TRBV27 and TRBJ2-7; D is ambiguous. The CDR3 totals 12 residues. The V gene lost 6 bases and the J gene lost 6 bases, with 12 bases spanning the gap. Germline V lookup: CDR1 MNHEY, CDR2 SMNVEV (reference sequence). CDR3: CASSSGVGEQYF. DNA for the CDR3: TGTGCCAGCAGCAGTGGGGTCGGCGAGCAGTACTTC.

There are many counts of this clone. The chain carries TRBV7-2 and TRBJ1-6; D gene ambiguous. V was pared by 0 bases and J by 9 bases, with 9 bases between. The CDR3 consists of 14 residues. CDR1 and CDR2 (germline): SGHTA, FQGNSA. CDR3 loop: CASSLAGWGSPLHF. The CDR3 coding sequence is TGTGCCAGCAGCTTAGCAGGGTGGGGTTCACCCCTCCACTTT.

This clone was seen many times. The junction departs from the called germline gene at one end, perhaps through a read error. V and J are TRBV7-3 and TRBJ1-1; tentative D call: TRBD1 (6 bases). CDR1 and CDR2 (germline): SGHTA, FQGTGA. The length of the CDR3 is 15 residues. CDR3 DNA: TGTGCCAGCAGCCTAACTGGGGGGCTGGACACTGAAGCTTTCTTT. It specifies CASSLTGGLDTEAFF.

This clone was counted at least ten times. The chain links TRBV11-2 to TRBJ1-6; D gene unclear. The CDR3 extends over 13 amino acids. Germline V gene lookup returns CDR1 SGHAT and CDR2 FQNNGV. Trimming cost V 2 bases and J 8 bases, with 7 bases left between them. The CDR3 bases are TGTGCCAGCAGCTTATGGACGGATTCACCCCTCCACTTT. This codes for CASSLWTDSPLHF.

The table lists this clone with many counts. The rearrangement uses TRBV3-1 and TRBJ2-7, with a weak D call TRBD2 (6 bases). The CDR3 loop spans 13 amino acids. Germline V gene lookup returns CDR1 LGHDT and CDR2 YNNKEL (reference sequence). V gave up 6 bases and J gave up 5 bases, with 14 bases separating them. The CDR3 nucleotides read TGTGCCAGCAGAATGGACGGCGGGGACGAGCAGTACTTC. This gives the protein CASRMDGGDEQYF.

Many counts were recorded for this clone. The chain combines TRBV5-5 with TRBJ2-3, with D possibly TRBD1 on 6 matching bases. Trimming shortened V by 0 bases and J by 3 bases, and 14 bases separated the two germline ends. CDR1 and CDR2 (germline): SGHKS, YYEKEE (reference sequence). CDR3 length equals 16 residues. The CDR3 coding sequence is TGTGCCAGCAGCTTGGAAACAGGGAAGGGGACAGATACGCAGTATTTT. The encoded protein is CASSLETGKGTDTQYF.

This sequence joins TRBV6-1 and TRBJ2-5; tentatively, D is TRBD2 (6 bases). Germline-derived CDR1 and CDR2 are MNHNS and SASEGT. The CDR3 is made up of 14 amino acids. V shed 1 base and J shed 2 bases, with 8 bases lying between them. CDR3 region: CASSEGRDQETQYF. For the CDR3, the DNA is TGTGCCAGCAGTGAAGGGAGGGATCAAGAGACCCAGTACTTC.

A few counts support this clone. V is TRBV12-3 or TRBV12-4 and J is TRBJ1-2, with D unresolved. The CDR3 contains 12 residues. V was shortened by 5 bases and J by 2 bases, with 6 bases between the two germline ends. In DNA form, the CDR3 reads TGTGCCAGCAGTCTATCCAACTATGGCTACACCTTC. Amino acids: CASSLSNYGYTF.

This clone is judged medium-sized. V and J are TRBV2 and TRBJ2-7; TRBD2 agrees at 11 bases. Germline V CDR1 and CDR2: SNHLY, FYNNEI. Trimming removed 5 bases from V and 1 base from J; junction bases left unmatched: 4. The CDR3 runs 15 residues. This CDR3 reads CASSPTSGVSYEQYF. In nucleotides, the CDR3 is TGTGCCAGCAGTCCGACTAGCGGGGTATCCTACGAGCAGTACTTC. Based on the CDR3 plus reference TRBV2 and TRBJ2-7, the full variable domain is EPEVTQTPSHQVTQMGQEVILRCVPISNHLYFYWYRQILGQKVEFLVSFYNNEISEKSEIFDDQFSVERPDGSNFTLKIRSTKLEDSAMYFCASSPTSGVSYEQYFGPGTRLTVT.

The chain employs TRBV9 and TRBJ1-2; D remains ambiguous. V gave up 0 bases and J gave up 3 bases, with 12 bases separating them. The germline V gene has CDR1 SGDLS and CDR2 YYNGEE. CDR3 length: 15 amino acids. The CDR3 sequence: CASSVAPGGDYGYTF. DNA for the CDR3: TGTGCCAGCAGCGTAGCGCCGGGCGGGGACTATGGCTACACCTTC.

The gene calls are TRBV6-6 and TRBJ1-2, with a weak D call TRBD1 (5 bases). Germline values: CDR1 MNHNY, CDR2 SVGAGI (reference sequence). Between the trimmed V and J ends, which lost 2 bases and 2 bases, there was a span of 12 bases. The CDR3 is 15 residues long. CDR3 coding DNA: TGTGCCAGCAGTTACGGGGCAGGAGCCAACTATGGCTACACCTTC. It yields the protein CASSYGAGANYGYTF.